This T cell receptor (beta chain) was sequenced during a study of T cells after yellow fever vaccination. Broader study findings: The booster response re-showed most primary clones: approximately 95% CD4, approximately 86% CD8.

A single record per CDR3 protein comes from TCRdb applying MiXCR to the 5' RACE reads. The sample comprises 300,000 to 400,000 distinct CDR3 sequences, roughly an eighth of which are singletons, and 2.5% to 4% rests with the top ten. On this clonotype itself: Its antigen is undetermined.

CDR3 length: 15 amino acids. Germline loops: CDR1 MNHEY, CDR2 SVGAGI. V was pared by 6 bases and J by 2 bases, with 16 bases between. This specimen was CD4+ T cells sorted from PBMCs, taken 15 days after the yellow fever booster vaccination. This TCR was recovered from a man aged 18 to 35 who received the YFV17D yellow fever vaccine. V and J are TRBV6-5 and TRBJ1-2; D possibly corresponds to TRBD1 (6 bases). Here the CDR3 DNA reads TGTGCCAGCAGGTACACACGGGGGGCGAACTATGGCTACACCTTC. This encodes CASRYTRGANYGYTF.